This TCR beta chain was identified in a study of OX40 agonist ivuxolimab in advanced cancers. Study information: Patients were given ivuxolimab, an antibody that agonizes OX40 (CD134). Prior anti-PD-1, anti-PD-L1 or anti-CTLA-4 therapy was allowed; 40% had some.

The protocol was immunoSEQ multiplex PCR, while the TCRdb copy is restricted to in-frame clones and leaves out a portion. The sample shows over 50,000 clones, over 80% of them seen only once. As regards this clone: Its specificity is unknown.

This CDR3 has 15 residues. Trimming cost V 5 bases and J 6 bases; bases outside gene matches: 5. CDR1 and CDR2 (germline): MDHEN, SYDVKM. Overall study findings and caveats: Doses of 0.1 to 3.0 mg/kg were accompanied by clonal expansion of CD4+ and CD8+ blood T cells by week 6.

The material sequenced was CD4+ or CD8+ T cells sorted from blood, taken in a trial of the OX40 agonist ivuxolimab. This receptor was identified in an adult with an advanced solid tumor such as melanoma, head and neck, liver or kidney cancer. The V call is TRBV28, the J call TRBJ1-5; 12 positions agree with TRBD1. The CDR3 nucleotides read TGTGCCAGCAGTCAGGGACAGGGGGCGGGTCAGCCCCAGCATTTT. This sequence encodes CASSQGQGAGQPQHF. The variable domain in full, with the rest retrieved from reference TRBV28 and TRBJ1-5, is DVKVTQSSRYLVKRTGEKVFLECVQDMDHENMFWYRQDPGLGLRLIYFSYDVKMKEKGDIPEGYSVSREKKERFSLILESASTNQTSMYLCASSQGQGAGQPQHFGDGTRLSIL.